This T cell receptor beta chain emerged from a study of T-cell memory formation after mild COVID-19. Study summary: The two donors had largely donor-specific TCR clusters.

Trimming stripped 3 bases from V and 4 bases from J, with 13 bases between. Germline CDR1 reads SNHLY; CDR2 reads FYNNEI. The CDR3 loop spans 14 amino acids. General study results and limits: Some SARS-CoV-2-responding clones were already detected in memory before infection. Chiefly within CM and EM were the contracting CD4+ clones; CD8+ ones were within EMRA.

This clonotype showed up just a few times. Its matching antigen is unknown. Libraries for TCRalpha and TCRbeta carried sample barcodes and unique molecular identifiers via 5'RACE. TCRdb called the 5' RACE reads again in MiXCR, with one record for every CDR3 protein. The sample records approximately 52,000 distinct CDR3 sequences, 9.3% being singletons. This clonotype was obtained from an adult woman who had mild COVID-19 (a few samples of this study predate the infection). Cell type and time point are not known. The sample was PBMCs or a T cell subset sorted from them (not recorded which). The genes are TRBV2 and TRBJ2-7, with D tentatively TRBD1 (5 bases). For the CDR3, the DNA is TGTGCCAGCAGTGATCGGCAGGGCAGGTACGAGCAGTACTTC. Amino acid sequence: CASSDRQGRYEQYF.